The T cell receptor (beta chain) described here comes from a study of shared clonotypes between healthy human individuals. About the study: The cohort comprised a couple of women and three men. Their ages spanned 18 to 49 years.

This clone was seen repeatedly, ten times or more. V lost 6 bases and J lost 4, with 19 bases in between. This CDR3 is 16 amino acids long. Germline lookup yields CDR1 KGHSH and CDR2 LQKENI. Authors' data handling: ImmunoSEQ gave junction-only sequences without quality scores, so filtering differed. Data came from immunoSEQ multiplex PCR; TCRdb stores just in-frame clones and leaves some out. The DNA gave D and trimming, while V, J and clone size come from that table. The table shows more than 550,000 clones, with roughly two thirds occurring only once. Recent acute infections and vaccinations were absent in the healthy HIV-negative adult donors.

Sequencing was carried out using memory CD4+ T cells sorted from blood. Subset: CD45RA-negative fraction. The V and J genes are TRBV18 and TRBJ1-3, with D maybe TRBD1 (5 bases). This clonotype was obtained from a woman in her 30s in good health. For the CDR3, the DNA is TGTGCCAGCTCCGCCGACAGTTCTCTCTTGGGAAACACCATATATTTT. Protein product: CASSADSSLLGNTIYF. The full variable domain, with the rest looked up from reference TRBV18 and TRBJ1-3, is NAGVMQNPRHLVRRRGQEARLRCSPMKGHSHVYWYRQLPEEGLKFMVYLQKENIIDESGMPKERFSAEFPKEGPSILRIQQVVRGDSAAYFCASSADSSLLGNTIYFGEGSWLTVV.